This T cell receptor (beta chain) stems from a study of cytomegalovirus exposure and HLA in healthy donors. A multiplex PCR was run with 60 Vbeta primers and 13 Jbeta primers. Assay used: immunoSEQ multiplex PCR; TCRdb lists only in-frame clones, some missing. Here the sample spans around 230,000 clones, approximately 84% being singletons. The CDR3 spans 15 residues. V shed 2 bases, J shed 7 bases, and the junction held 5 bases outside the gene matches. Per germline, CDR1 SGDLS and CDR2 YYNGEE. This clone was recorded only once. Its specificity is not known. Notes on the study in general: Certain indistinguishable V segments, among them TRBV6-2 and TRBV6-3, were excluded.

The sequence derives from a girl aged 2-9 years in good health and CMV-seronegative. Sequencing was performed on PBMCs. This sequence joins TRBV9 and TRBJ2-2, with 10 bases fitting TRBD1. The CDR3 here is CASSVDRGDIGELFF. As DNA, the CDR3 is TGTGCCAGCAGCGTGGACAGGGGGGATATCGGGGAGCTGTTTTTT. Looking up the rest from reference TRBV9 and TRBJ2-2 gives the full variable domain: DSGVTQTPKHLITATGQRVTLRCSPRSGDLSVYWYQQSLDQGLQFLIQYYNGEERAKGNILERFSAQQFPDLHSELNLSSLELGDSALYFCASSVDRGDIGELFFGEGSRLTVL.